This T cell receptor (beta chain) was observed in a study of cytomegalovirus exposure and HLA in healthy donors. This CDR3 contains 17 residues. Germline CDR1 reads SGHRS; CDR2 reads YFSETQ. Trimming pared 4 bases from V and 0 bases from J, leaving 17 bases between. Vbeta (60) and Jbeta (13) primers were used in the PCR. This table comes from immunoSEQ multiplex PCR, and its TCRdb copy is limited to in-frame clones, with some not included. This sample has 100,000 or so clones, with roughly four fifths found just once. The sample comprised PBMCs. The sequence was collected from a woman aged 40 to 49 in good health and CMV-seropositive. The rearrangement uses TRBV5-1 and TRBJ1-3, with TRBD1 as a possible D gene (5 bases). CDR3 amino acids: CASSQELQDPSGNTIYF. CDR3 in DNA: TGCGCCAGCAGCCAAGAACTACAGGACCCCTCTGGAAACACCATATATTTT.